The TCR beta chain under discussion was sequenced for a study of cytomegalovirus exposure and HLA in healthy donors. Study-level points and caveats: In all likelihood, a cluster of highly shared sequence variants was a sequencing artifact.

Primers for the PCR totalled 60 Vbeta and 13 Jbeta. TCRdb keeps only in-frame clones here, not all; method: immunoSEQ multiplex PCR. This table holds 150,000 to 200,000 clones, around 80% found once. The donors were healthy bone marrow donors. Donors had nominal health at sampling but likely had unrecorded immune exposures. Trimming left V 8 bases short and J 4 bases short, with 8 bases between. The CDR3 covers 12 residues. CDR1 and CDR2 from the germline V gene are SGHAT and FQNNGV. This clone was seen only a few times. Its antigen remains unknown. The source of this sequence is a girl aged 5-17 years in good health and CMV-seropositive. The material sequenced was PBMCs. This chain connects TRBV11-2 to TRBJ2-2; D is perhaps TRBD1 (6 bases). The DNA of the CDR3 is TGTGCCAGCCGGACAGCCACCGGGGAGCTGTTTTTT. Its protein product is CASRTATGELFF. Supplemented by reference TRBV11-2 and TRBJ2-2, the full variable domain reads EAGVAQSPRYKIIEKRQSVAFWCNPISGHATLYWYQQILGQGPKLLIQFQNNGVVDDSQLPKDRFSAERLKGVDSTLKIQPAKLEDSAVYLCASRTATGELFFGEGSRLTVL.